The source of this T cell receptor beta chain is a study of T-cell memory formation after mild COVID-19. There are many counts of this clonotype. TCRdb re-analysed the 5' RACE reads in MiXCR, keeping a single row per CDR3 protein. This table holds just under 150,000 distinct CDR3 sequences, 6% to 7% found once. This clonotype originated in an adult woman who had mild COVID-19 (a few samples of this study predate the infection). Cell type and time point are not known. Sequencing used PBMCs or a T cell subset sorted from them (not recorded which).

DNA of the CDR3: TGTGCCAGCAGCTCGATTAGGGCGACGAACACCGGGGAGCTGTTTTTT. As protein: CASSSIRATNTGELFF. The chain is built from TRBV7-3 and TRBJ2-2; D unclear. CDR1 SGHTA and CDR2 FQGTGA come from the germline V gene. Deletions cut 4 bases from V and 0 bases from J, with 12 bases between. The CDR3 covers 16 residues.